This record looks at one T cell receptor beta chain sequence and its context. Germline V lookup: CDR1 KGHSH, CDR2 LQKENI. J gave up 9 bases and V 3 bases, and 6 bases lay outside the gene matches. The CDR3 length is 14 residues. This sample was included in a study of T cell changes during pregnancy in multiple sclerosis. Some clones are missing from TCRdb's copy, which holds only in-frame ones; the method was immunoSEQ multiplex PCR. The table records about 110,000 clones, approximately 90% of them present only once. The origin of this receptor is a female donor with multiple sclerosis, enrolled in a pregnancy study. Sequencing used peripheral blood, obtained after pregnancy. This rearrangement joins TRBV18 to TRBJ2-3; 10 positions agree with TRBD2. CDR3 coding DNA: TGTGCCAGCTCACCCCTAGCGGGGGAGACAACGCAGTATTTT. It is translated as CASSPLAGETTQYF.